Reported below is one T cell receptor (beta chain). Its antigen is unidentified. This sample is drawn from a study of cytomegalovirus exposure and HLA in healthy donors. Study details: Tens of millions of unique TCRs from HLA-typed donors were held in an early release of data. Regarding the study as a whole: A later analysis by the authors found several of the most significant clusters apparently linked to common viral pathogens. The availability of immune exposure information extended only to CMV serostatus.

In the PCR, 60 Vbeta and 13 Jbeta primers were used. Libraries were prepared by immunoSEQ multiplex PCR; TCRdb keeps only in-frame clonotypes and omits some of them. The table includes some 130,000 clones, approximately 80% detected once. V lost 6 bases, J lost 6 bases, and 11 bases stayed unmatched. The CDR3 sequence is 14 residues long. In germline, CDR1 is ENHRY, CDR2 SYGVKD. Sequenced sample: PBMCs. The sequence came from a young man in good health and CMV-seronegative. This chain connects TRBV10-3 to TRBJ2-7, with 7 bases aligning to TRBD1. The CDR3 coding sequence is TGTGCCATCAGGGTTGGGACAGCTGCCTTCGAGCAGTACTTC. Encoded protein: CAIRVGTAAFEQYF.